Sequencing of this TCR beta chain was carried out in a study of breast tumors, draining lymph nodes, adjacent tissues. TCRdb re-called the multiplex PCR reads through MiXCR, storing one row per CDR3 protein. The sample has 30,000 to 40,000 distinct CDR3 sequences, 63% seen once. General study findings and limits: Tumor and nontumor repertoires were significantly more similar in luminal-like than in basal-like breast cancer. Data only fit, rather than demonstrated, lymph node origin of most tumor T cells.

CDR1 and CDR2 from the germline V gene are SQVTM and ANQGSEA. The CDR3 has 15 amino acids. This clonotype is classed as medium-sized. Its matching antigen is unknown. This clonotype was sampled from a female donor with breast cancer. Some clones in this sample may be carry-over from other donors' samples. The chain recombines TRBV29-1 with TRBJ1-2; perhaps TRBD1 as D (6 bases). Input material: breast tumor tissue. The CDR3 DNA reads TGCAGTTTTAAGGGAACTCTAGCAATAGGGGGGGGCTACACCTTC. Residues: CSFKGTLAIGGGYTF.